This is a list of T cell receptor beta chains from one sample in a study of shared clonotypes between healthy human individuals. The table came from immunoSEQ multiplex PCR; TCRdb's copy has only in-frame clones and leaves some out. This table has about 2.3 million clones, over 90% appearing once. The sample comprised naive CD4+ T cells from PBMCs. The receptors stem from a man aged 18 to 35 in good health. Some clones in this sample may be carry-over from other donors' samples. Both conserved end residues are part of each CDR3. Each record gives: J gene, D gene, V gene, clone size, CDR3 DNA, CDR3 protein. A D gene is named only where the DNA matches it firmly. Not every row has a clone size; where given, it reads once, few, many or a size class.

TRBJ1-2,NA,TRBV27,NA,TGTGCCAGCATGGGCGGGGGCTCCTATGGCTACACCTTC,CASMGGGSYGYTF
TRBJ2-5,TRBD1,TRBV15,once,TGTGCCACCAGCGGGGGACAGAGGTACCAAGAGACCCAGTACTTC,CATSGGQRYQETQYF
TRBJ1-1,NA,TRBV27,NA,TGTGCCAGCAGCACTACACTAAAACACCCCCGGGACACTGAAGCTTTCTTT,CASSTTLKHPRDTEAFF
TRBJ2-1,TRBD1,TRBV18,once,TGTGCCAGCTCAAAGGACAGGGCCTACAATGAGCAGTTCTTC,CASSKDRAYNEQFF
TRBJ1-4,TRBD1,TRBV28,NA,TGTGCCAGCAGTGCCCGGACAGGGGAGGAAAAACTGTTTTTT,CASSARTGEEKLFF
TRBJ2-2,TRBD2,TRBV28,NA,TGTGCCAGCAGTTTAAAGGTCTATGCGGGAGGGAGGAGCGGGGAGCTGTTTTTT,CASSLKVYAGGRSGELFF
TRBJ2-4,NA,TRBV18,NA,TGTGCCAGCTCACCACGGAGGACCCTAGACGATCAGTACTTC,CASSPRRTLDDQYF
TRBJ1-1,NA,TRBV2,NA,TGTGCCAGCATTAAGGACGGGAACACTGAAGCTTTCTTT,CASIKDGNTEAFF
TRBJ2-3,NA,TRBV7-3,NA,TGTGCCAGCAGCTCTCGGGACACTGCTAGCACAGATACGCAGTATTTT,CASSSRDTASTDTQYF
TRBJ2-1,NA,TRBV7-3,NA,TGTGCCAGCAGCTTACGACCTCAATCACCGGGCAATGAGCAGTTCTTC,CASSLRPQSPGNEQFF
TRBJ2-6,NA,TRBV18,NA,TGTGCCAGCTCACGGGCAGCGGCCTCTGGGGCCAACGTCCTGACTTTC,CASSRAAASGANVLTF
TRBJ2-1,TRBD2,TRBV28,NA,TGTGCCAGCAGGGGACTAGCGAACGGTATAAACAATGAGCAGTTCTTC,CASRGLANGINNEQFF
TRBJ1-1,NA,TRBV9,NA,TGTGCCAGCAGCGTAGACCCCCGGGACACTGAAGCTTTCTTT,CASSVDPRDTEAFF
TRBJ2-2,TRBD1,TRBV5-1,NA,TGCGCCAGCAGCACCACAGGGGGACTTAACACCGGGGAGCTGTTTTTT,CASSTTGGLNTGELFF
TRBJ2-3,NA,TRBV27,NA,TGTGCCAGCAGTCTCCTCCAGACAGATACGCAGTATTTT,CASSLLQTDTQYF
TRBJ1-5,NA,TRBV25-1,few,TGTGCCAGCAGTGAGAACGTTCTGATGCCCCAGCATTTT,CASSENVLMPQHF
TRBJ1-5,NA,TRBV28,NA,TGTGCCAGCAGAAAAGGGGGGGGTGTTCAGCCCCAGCATTTT,CASRKGGGVQPQHF
TRBJ1-3,NA,TRBV6-6,once,TGTGCCAGCAGTTACTCAGGGGTTGGTGGACACACCATATATTTT,CASSYSGVGGHTIYF
TRBJ1-2,NA,TRBV28,NA,TGTGCCAGCAGTAAAGAGGGGAGAGGCTACACCTTC,CASSKEGRGYTF
TRBJ1-2,TRBD1,TRBV28,NA,TGTGCCAGCAACGGACAGGGCTTTGGCTACACCTTC,CASNGQGFGYTF
TRBJ2-7,NA,TRBV4-1,NA,TGCGCCAGCAGCCAAGAGGGACATCCCTACGAGCAGTACTTC,CASSQEGHPYEQYF
TRBJ2-3,NA,TRBV6-5,NA,TGTGCCAGCAGTTACCAGGATACGCAGTATTTT,CASSYQDTQYF
TRBJ2-7,TRBD1,TRBV10-3,once,TGTGCCATCAGTGACTACAGGGGGCGCTTGGGCGAGCAGTACTTC,CAISDYRGRLGEQYF
TRBJ2-5,NA,TRBV5-1,NA,TGCGCCAGCAGCACGGAAGAAGAAGACGCGGGTCAGGAGACCCAGTACTTC,CASSTEEEDAGQETQYF
TRBJ2-6,NA,TRBV6-5,NA,TGTGCCAGCAGCGGGGGTCAGGGAGGGGCCAACGTCCTGACTTTC,CASSGGQGGANVLTF
TRBJ2-4,NA,TRBV28,NA,TGTGCCAGCAGCCCCCGGCTTAAGGGCGCGGGCAAAAACATTCAGTACTTC,CASSPRLKGAGKNIQYF
TRBJ1-1,TRBD1,TRBV5-1,NA,TGCGCCAGCAGCAGGGGAGGACAGGCTTACACTGAAGCTTTCTTT,CASSRGGQAYTEAFF
TRBJ2-1,NA,TRBV2,NA,TGTGCCAGCAGTGTAGCAGGGCTAAGCTCCTACAATGAGCAGTTCTTC,CASSVAGLSSYNEQFF
TRBJ2-7,NA,TRBV7-3,NA,TGTGCCAGCAGCTTAAATCTCAGGGGCGAGCAGTACTTC,CASSLNLRGEQYF
TRBJ2-1,NA,TRBV7-3,NA,TGTGCCAGCAGCCCCTTCTCGAACTCCTACAATGAGCAGTTCTTC,CASSPFSNSYNEQFF
TRBJ2-5,NA,TRBV5-1,NA,TGCGCCAGCAGCTTGGAATATTCCCAAGAGACCCAGTACTTC,CASSLEYSQETQYF
TRBJ1-2,TRBD1,TRBV5-6,NA,TGTGCCAGCAGCTCAGGCCAGGGGGCTGTCTATGGCTACACCTTC,CASSSGQGAVYGYTF
TRBJ2-1,NA,TRBV7-2,NA,TGTGCCAGCAGCTTGGGGCGGGACAATGAGCAGTTCTTC,CASSLGRDNEQFF
TRBJ1-6,TRBD1,TRBV6-5,NA,TGTGCCATCGGGACAGGCGATTCACCCCTCCACTTT,CAIGTGDSPLHF
TRBJ1-1,TRBD1,TRBV7-8,NA,TGTGCCAGCAGCTCCGGACAGGGAGAGATTGAAGCTTTCTTT,CASSSGQGEIEAFF
TRBJ2-4,NA,TRBV7-8,NA,TGTGCCAGCAGCTTAGCCCCGGGAGACATTCAGTACTTC,CASSLAPGDIQYF
TRBJ1-3,NA,TRBV5-1,NA,TGCGCCAGCCGGGGGACCTCTGGAAACACCATATATTTT,CASRGTSGNTIYF
TRBJ2-1,NA,TRBV18,NA,TGTGCCAGCTCACCAAACGGCTACAATGAGCAGTTCTTC,CASSPNGYNEQFF
TRBJ1-4,TRBD1,TRBV5-1,NA,TGCGCCAGCAGCCCGGGGACAGACTTTCGGGATGAAAAACTGTTTTTT,CASSPGTDFRDEKLFF
TRBJ2-2,NA,TRBV5-1,NA,TGCGCCAGCAGCCCGCTGACAGGTATAACCGGGGAGCTGTTTTTT,CASSPLTGITGELFF
TRBJ2-7,TRBD1,TRBV5-1,NA,TGCGCCAGCAGAGACATGCGACAGGGTGGGTTCGAGCAGTACTTC,CASRDMRQGGFEQYF
TRBJ1-1,NA,TRBV30,NA,TGTGCCTCCTCAAGGGCAGAAGTGAACACTGAAGCTTTCTTT,CASSRAEVNTEAFF
TRBJ1-4,NA,TRBV5-1,NA,TGCGCCAGCAGTGAGGCGCTGGATGAAAAACTGTTTTTT,CASSEALDEKLFF
TRBJ2-5,TRBD1,TRBV27,NA,TGTGCCAGCAGTAGGCCCGGGACAGCCAAGACCCAGTACTTC,CASSRPGTAKTQYF
TRBJ2-7,NA,TRBV15,NA,TGTGCCACCAGCATAGCCCCGGGTTCCTACGAGCAGTACTTC,CATSIAPGSYEQYF
TRBJ2-1,TRBD1,TRBV28,NA,TGTGCCAGCAGTTCCCCCCAGGGGGTCAGGCATGAGCAGTTCTTC,CASSSPQGVRHEQFF
TRBJ1-5,NA,TRBV20-1,NA,TGCAGTGCACAGGGATCGGAGCCCCAGCATTTT,CSAQGSEPQHF
TRBJ2-5,NA,TRBV18,NA,TGTGCCAGCTCACCATCTATGGGGCCAGAGACCCAGTACTTC,CASSPSMGPETQYF
TRBJ1-2,NA,TRBV4-1,NA,TGCGCCAGCAGCCAACCGGCGGGGGGTTCGCATGGCTACACCTTC,CASSQPAGGSHGYTF
TRBJ1-4,TRBD1,TRBV25-1,once,TGTGCCAGCAGTGAAACAGGGGTAGGAAAACTGTTTTTT,CASSETGVGKLFF
TRBJ2-7,TRBD1,TRBV10-3,NA,TGTGCCATCAGTGTCCGGGACAGGGTTGGATCCGGGGAGCAGTACTTC,CAISVRDRVGSGEQYF
TRBJ1-1,NA,TRBV18,NA,TGTGCCAGCTCACCGTTCGGGTGGAACACTGAAGCTTTCTTT,CASSPFGWNTEAFF
TRBJ2-5,NA,TRBV28,NA,TGTGCCAGCAGTATACCTCTGCGAAAGACCCAGTACTTC,CASSIPLRKTQYF
TRBJ2-3,NA,TRBV6-4,NA,TGTGCCAGCAGTGACTACCCCCGTGAGTCGCCAGATACGCAGTATTTT,CASSDYPRESPDTQYF
TRBJ2-1,TRBD1,TRBV7-2,NA,TGTGCCAGCAGCGTTAGGGACAGGGCCCATGAGCAGTTCTTC,CASSVRDRAHEQFF